This is a list of T cell receptor beta chains from one sample in a study of T cell changes during pregnancy in multiple sclerosis. Produced via immunoSEQ multiplex PCR; TCRdb's table is partial and in-frame only. Of approximately 72,000 clones in the sample, roughly nine tenths were seen once. The sample consisted of peripheral blood, taken in the first trimester of pregnancy. The receptors originated from a female donor in good health, enrolled as a control in a pregnancy study. The CDR3 runs from the conserved cysteine through the conserved F or W. Each record gives: V gene, CDR3 protein.

TRBV7-9 CASSWGQGRETQYF
TRBV2 CASSEARATKYEQYF
TRBV7-2 CASSLNRGIQETQYF
TRBV28 CASSFSGSSYEQYF
TRBV5-1 CASSLAFPGAHTGELFF
TRBV29-1 CSVGSGVYYEQYF
TRBV18 CASSPPQALGVTEQYF
TRBV29-1 CSVDFSGFSTDTQYF
TRBV7-9 CASSLSGGTYNEQFF
TRBV21-1 CASVGGGGFGGTEAFF
TRBV11-2 CASSLVTRDTEFYEQYF
TRBV6-5 CASSRDYYNNEQFF
TRBV19 CASTIPGDSSYNEQFF
TRBV29-1 CSVEERDYEQYF
TRBV5-6 CASSLAGDSNQPQHF
TRBV4-1 CASSQVIEQGLEQFF
TRBV4-1 CASSQETGGPILVYEQYF
TRBV11-2 CASSLAGPPYEQYF
TRBV5-6 CASSSQTGVLQPQHF
TRBV5-1 CASSSGGGYTEAFF
TRBV6-6 CASRLTSVDEQFF
TRBV28 CAGGTGNQPQHF
TRBV27 CASSLSIAGAYEQYF
TRBV29-1 CSVGSGEAYNEQFF
TRBV4-2 CASSQESGTGNEKLFF
TRBV28 CASRAGSYEQYF
TRBV28 CAIRDNGYEQYF
TRBV2 CASSEGGTGVQPQHF
TRBV6-5 CASSYSLGQGNYGYTF
TRBV27 CATRTGGANVLTF
TRBV5-6 CASRGPGLAGPNEQFF
TRBV11-2 CASSSRLAVYNEQFF
TRBV5-1 CASSLKQIQETQYF
TRBV27 CASSFFGRYNEQFF
TRBV5-1 CASSLGHQGRPEAFF
TRBV2 CASSRGFQETQYF
TRBV6-1 CASSLRVAGANVLTF
TRBV19 CASSIDREDTGELFF
TRBV4-1 CASSLGLAGAVAEQYF
TRBV2 CASTPSPGSGNTIYF